The rows below give T cell receptor beta chains drawn from one sample of a study of CD8 T cells in Susac syndrome. From the immunoSEQ multiplex PCR reads, TCRdb called clonotypes with MiXCR, one entry per CDR3 protein. Of around 270,000 distinct CDR3 sequences listed, about 89% were seen once; the top ten hold roughly 0.2%. Material for sequencing was CD8+ T cells from PBMCs. The receptors derive from a human donor with multiple sclerosis. Each CDR3 is given without its conserved first and last residue. The order of the fields is V gene, J gene, CDR3 protein.

v_call: TRBV7-9
j_call: TRBJ1-2
cdr3_aa: ASSSLTGGVGGYT

v_call: TRBV4-1
j_call: TRBJ1-1
cdr3_aa: ASSQIGVGTEAF

v_call: TRBV29-1
j_call: TRBJ2-1
cdr3_aa: SASGTDSYNEQF

v_call: TRBV13
j_call: TRBJ2-7
cdr3_aa: ASSLGAQREQY

v_call: TRBV9
j_call: TRBJ2-7
cdr3_aa: ASSVNRDSYEQY

v_call: TRBV5-1
j_call: TRBJ2-2
cdr3_aa: ASTPLAPENTGELF

v_call: TRBV25-1
j_call: TRBJ2-3
cdr3_aa: ASNDRGTEDTDTQY

v_call: TRBV4-3
j_call: TRBJ1-2
cdr3_aa: ASSQVTGTGNGYT

v_call: TRBV7-2
j_call: TRBJ2-5
cdr3_aa: ASSLTGDRARETQY

v_call: TRBV28
j_call: TRBJ1-4
cdr3_aa: ACSGGDEKLF

v_call: TRBV5-6
j_call: TRBJ2-5
cdr3_aa: ASSLLWLAGAVETQY

v_call: TRBV15
j_call: TRBJ2-1
cdr3_aa: ATSRTAGTGYNEQF

v_call: TRBV6-6
j_call: TRBJ2-5
cdr3_aa: ASSPGPAETQY

v_call: TRBV15
j_call: TRBJ2-5
cdr3_aa: ATRGHSSRDGQETQY

v_call: TRBV2
j_call: TRBJ2-1
cdr3_aa: ASTDWIAGGRGKQF

v_call: TRBV12-3/TRBV12-4
j_call: TRBJ2-2
cdr3_aa: ASSPGLITPGELF

v_call: TRBV5-1
j_call: TRBJ2-7
cdr3_aa: ASSLVMGSGPQYEQY

v_call: TRBV13
j_call: TRBJ2-1
cdr3_aa: ASSFQSGPYNEQF

v_call: TRBV2
j_call: TRBJ2-3
cdr3_aa: ASSYSGGSTDTQY

v_call: TRBV9
j_call: TRBJ2-1
cdr3_aa: ASSAGTRYNEQF

v_call: TRBV29-1
j_call: TRBJ2-3
cdr3_aa: SVPLAGGQDTQY

v_call: TRBV6-1
j_call: TRBJ2-7
cdr3_aa: ATGDRDSAYEQY